Described below is a single TCR beta chain sequence and its context. This entry comes from a study of blood T cell repertoires in COVID-19. Across the whole study: T cells, B-cell-depleted T cells, or PBMCs provided the cDNA or gDNA that served as material.

The germline V gene encodes CDR1 MNHNY and CDR2 SVGAGI (reference sequence). The V gene end was trimmed by 5 bases and the J gene end by 3 bases; junction bases not matched to a gene: 7. The CDR3 has 15 amino acids. Clones were sequenced by immunoSEQ multiplex PCR, and TCRdb holds only the in-frame ones, with some missing. The table records 450,000 or so clones, about 90% of them present only once. The sequence derives from a man aged 18-30 years with COVID-19, enrolled during active disease. The genes are TRBV6-6 and TRBJ2-1; TRBD1 agrees at 7 bases. What was sequenced was peripheral blood. As DNA, the CDR3 is TGTGCCAGCAGTATACTTCCAGGGGGCTACAATGAGCAGTTCTTC. It is translated as CASSILPGGYNEQFF.